Shown below are 14 T cell receptor beta chains from a single sample sequenced in a study of blood T cell repertoires in COVID-19. The protocol was immunoSEQ multiplex PCR, while the TCRdb copy is restricted to in-frame clones and leaves out a portion. This sample has roughly 100,000 clones, with under 85% found just once. Sequences were obtained from peripheral blood. These receptor sequences come from a woman aged 60-75 years with acute or convalescent COVID-19.

The rearrangement links TRBV14 to TRBJ1-4; 8 bases fit TRBD1. CDR1 and CDR2 from the germline V gene are SGHDN and FVKESK. The V segment lost 4 bases and the J segment 10 bases; nucleotides outside the gene matches: 5. The CDR3 length is 13 residues. The CDR3 region has the DNA TGTGCCAGCAGCCGGACAGGGCCGGGAAAACTGTTTTTT. The encoded protein is CASSRTGPGKLFF.

The genes are TRBV5-5 and TRBJ2-1, with TRBD2 as a possible D gene (6 bases). Between the trimmed V and J ends, which lost 4 bases and 8 bases, there was a span of 22 bases. The CDR3 sequence is 16 residues long. Germline loops: CDR1 SGHKS, CDR2 YYEKEE (reference sequence). The CDR3 bases are TGTGCCAGCAGCCTGTTGGGGGGTCGGGAGTTCTATGAGCAGTTCTTC. This encodes CASSLLGGREFYEQFF.

This chain links TRBV10-2 with TRBJ2-3; unclear D gene. This CDR3 is 12 amino acids long. Germline V gene data show CDR1 as WSHSY and CDR2 as SAAADI. Deletions cut 4 bases from V and 6 bases from J, with 8 bases between. The CDR3 nucleotides are TGCGCCAGCAGTGCCACACCCGATACGCAGTATTTT. It codes for CASSATPDTQYF.

This chain links TRBV11-2 with TRBJ2-7; possible D gene TRBD2, 5 bases. The CDR3 is made up of 13 amino acids. V lost 0 bases, J lost 9 bases, and 12 bases lay in between. Germline V gene lookup returns CDR1 SGHAT and CDR2 FQNNGV. CDR3 DNA sequence: TGTGCCAGCAGCTTAGACCCCGGGAATCTGCAGTACTTC. The encoded protein is CASSLDPGNLQYF. Full variable domain (outside the CDR3, taken from reference TRBV11-2 and TRBJ2-7): EAGVAQSPRYKIIEKRQSVAFWCNPISGHATLYWYQQILGQGPKLLIQFQNNGVVDDSQLPKDRFSAERLKGVDSTLKIQPAKLEDSAVYLCASSLDPGNLQYFGPGTRLTVT.

This chain connects TRBV5-1 to TRBJ2-3; maybe TRBD2 (5 bases). Per the germline V gene, CDR1 is SGHRS and CDR2 is YFSETQ. The CDR3 is 14 residues long. V was clipped by 4 bases and J by 4 bases, with 13 bases between them. CDR3 DNA sequence: TGCGCCAGCAGCGCGGGTTTTGAGGCAGATACGCAGTATTTT. Translated: CASSAGFEADTQYF.

V and J are TRBV25-1 and TRBJ1-5, with 9 bases that match TRBD1. Germline CDR1 and CDR2: MGHDK and SYGVNS. J lost 2 bases, V lost 8 bases, and 7 bases had no gene match. The CDR3 contains 15 residues. CDR3: CASGPGQGGNQPQHF. CDR3 DNA sequence: TGTGCCAGCGGGCCGGGACAGGGAGGCAATCAGCCCCAGCATTTT. Full variable domain (remainder filled in from reference TRBV25-1 and TRBJ1-5): EADIYQTPRYLVIGTGKKITLECSQTMGHDKMYWYQQDPGMELHLIHYSYGVNSTEKGDLSSESTVSRIRTEHFPLTLESARPSHTSQYLCASGPGQGGNQPQHFGDGTRLSIL.

This clone came up once. The chain recombines TRBV19 with TRBJ2-5, with a weak D call TRBD2 (7 bases). The CDR3 runs 13 residues. Germline V gene sequence: CDR1 LNHDA, CDR2 SQIVND (reference sequence). V dropped 8 bases and J dropped 4 bases, with 14 bases sitting between them. CDR3 nucleotides: TGTGCCAGTGGCCGGGGGGCCGGAGAGACCCAGTACTTC. Translating it yields CASGRGAGETQYF. Based on the CDR3 plus reference TRBV19 and TRBJ2-5, the full variable domain is DGGITQSPKYLFRKEGQNVTLSCEQNLNHDAMYWYRQDPGQGLRLIYYSQIVNDFQKGDIAEGYSVSREKKESFPLTVTSAQKNPTAFYLCASGRGAGETQYFGPGTRLLVL.

The gene calls are TRBV5-1 and TRBJ1-6; 8 nucleotides align to TRBD1. Per germline, CDR1 SGHRS and CDR2 YFSETQ. V lost 6 bases, J lost 9 bases, and 8 bases stayed unmatched. The CDR3 is 14 residues long. CDR3 sequence: CASKLQGDSSPLHF. CDR3 bases: TGCGCCAGCAAATTACAGGGGGATAGTTCACCCCTCCACTTT. The variable domain in full, with the rest retrieved from reference TRBV5-1 and TRBJ1-6, is KAGVTQTPRYLIKTRGQQVTLSCSPISGHRSVSWYQQTPGQGLQFLFEYFSETQRNKGNFPGRFSGRQFSNSRSEMNVSTLELGDSALYLCASKLQGDSSPLHFGNGTRLTVT.

The rearrangement links TRBV21-1 to TRBJ1-6. TRBV21-1 is given as a pseudogene. This CDR3 is 17 amino acids long. The chain's CDR3 is CASSKRAAGMENSPLHF. The DNA of the CDR3 is TGTGCCAGCAGCAAAAGAGCGGCAGGTATGGAGAATTCACCCCTCCACTTT.

This clone has more than one count but fewer than ten. The rearrangement joins TRBV13 to TRBJ1-2; D is unresolved. Trimming pared 5 bases from V and 0 bases from J, leaving 7 bases between. CDR3 size: 13 residues. Germline CDR1 reads PRHDT; CDR2 reads FYEKMQ (reference sequence). CDR3 region: CASSREANYGYTF. The CDR3 nucleotides read TGTGCCAGCAGCCGCGAAGCTAACTATGGCTACACCTTC.

The chain combines TRBV12-3 or TRBV12-4 with TRBJ2-7; D may be TRBD1 (6 bases). The CDR3 sequence is 13 residues long. Trimming shortened V by 3 bases and J by 2 bases, and 8 bases separated the two germline ends. The CDR3 DNA sequence: TGTGCCAGCAGTTTTAGGACAGCCTACGAGCAGTACTTC. Translated, it gives CASSFRTAYEQYF.

This chain links TRBV6-5 with TRBJ2-7; 11 bases match TRBD2. Unmatched junction bases numbered 1, after V lost 6 bases and J lost 3 bases. The CDR3 length is 13 residues. CDR1 is MNHEY and CDR2 is SVGAGI in the germline V gene. Here the CDR3 reads CASRLAGDYEQYF. In DNA form, the CDR3 reads TGTGCCAGCAGACTAGCGGGGGACTACGAGCAGTACTTC.

This clone showed up just a few times. The chain employs TRBV19 and TRBJ1-4; a weak D match, TRBD1 (6 bases). Germline CDR1 reads LNHDA; CDR2 reads SQIVND (reference sequence). There are 14 residues in the CDR3. V was trimmed by 3 bases and J by 4 bases, leaving 9 bases between them. This CDR3 reads CASSIGGHNEKLFF. In nucleotides, the CDR3 is TGTGCCAGTAGTATCGGGGGGCATAATGAAAAACTGTTTTTT.

This clone was found once. Other DNA sequences in this sample translate to the same CDR3. This chain uses TRBV7-6 with TRBJ2-7, with 7 bases that match TRBD2. V lost 6 bases to trimming and J lost 0 bases; unmatched junction nucleotides: 11. This CDR3 is built from 16 residues. CDR1 SGHVS and CDR2 FNYEAQ come from the germline V gene. The CDR3 nucleotides read TGTGCCAGCAGGACCCTTTCCGGGAGGAGCTCCTACGAGCAGTACTTC. Its protein product is CASRTLSGRSSYEQYF.